Below, 11 T cell receptor beta chains from the same sample are listed, as sequenced in a study of shared clonotypes between healthy human individuals. Profiling relied on immunoSEQ multiplex PCR, and the TCRdb table lists in-frame clones only, not all of them. The sample holds fewer than 600,000 clones, more than 70% seen once. The material sequenced was PBMCs. These receptors came from a woman between 40 and 50 years old in good health. Some clones in this sample may be carry-over from other donors' samples.

Concerning this clone itself: Distinct nucleotide sequences in the sample also encode this CDR3. The chain links TRBV7-9 to TRBJ1-2; D remains unclear. V was shortened by 5 bases and J by 4 bases, with 8 bases between the two germline ends. Germline V CDR1 and CDR2: SEHNR, FQNEAQ (reference sequence). The CDR3 spans 12 residues. CDR3 loop: CASSREAYGYTF. The CDR3 nucleotides are TGTGCCAGCAGCCGTGAGGCCTATGGCTACACCTTC. The full variable domain, in which reference TRBV7-9 and TRBJ1-2 provide the parts outside the CDR3, is DTGVSQNPRHKITKRGQNVTFRCDPISEHNRLYWYRQTLGQGPEFLTYFQNEAQLEKSRLLSDRFSAERPKGSFSTLEIQRTEQGDSAMYLCASSREAYGYTFGSGTRLTVV.

The chain joins TRBV21-1 to TRBJ2-7. TRBV21-1 is a listed pseudogene. The CDR3 is 14 residues long. This CDR3 reads CASSKIGSSYEQYF. The CDR3 DNA reads as TGTGCCAGCAGCAAAATCGGCAGTTCCTACGAGCAGTACTTC.

In regard to this clone: The sample holds other DNA sequences that translate to the same CDR3. This chain connects TRBV29-1 to TRBJ2-1, with D tentatively TRBD1 or TRBD2 (5 bases each). CDR1 is SQVTM, CDR2 ANQGSEA, per germline. V was shortened by 3 bases and J by 6 bases, with 6 bases between the two germline ends. This CDR3 comprises 11 residues. The CDR3, as DNA: TGCAGCGTTGAGAGGGGCAATGAGCAGTTCTTC. It translates to CSVERGNEQFF.

The chain employs TRBV5-1 and TRBJ2-7; no reliable D call. The CDR3 is 15 amino acids. Germline CDR1 is SGHRS and CDR2 is YFSETQ. The V end was cut by 0 bases, the J end by 0 bases, with 10 bases between. The CDR3 loop is CASSLVFSNSYEQYF. CDR3 bases: TGCGCCAGCAGCTTGGTTTTTTCCAACTCCTACGAGCAGTACTTC.

V is TRBV28 and J is TRBJ2-7; TRBD2 matches 13 bases. V lost 11 bases, J lost 2 bases, and 6 bases stayed unmatched. Germline assignment: CDR1 MDHEN and CDR2 SYDVKM. The CDR3 spans 14 residues. The CDR3 loop reads CASTGTSGTYEQYF. The CDR3 DNA sequence: TGTGCCTCCACCGGGACTAGCGGGACCTACGAGCAGTACTTC.

The genes are TRBV7-9 and TRBJ2-5; 11 nucleotides line up with TRBD1. CDR3 length: 16 residues. Per the germline V gene, CDR1 is SEHNR and CDR2 is FQNEAQ (reference sequence). V lost 0 bases, J lost 4 bases, and 4 bases stayed unmatched. The CDR3 region has the DNA TGTGCCAGCAGCTTAGCGTTGGGGACAGGGGGAGAGACCCAGTACTTC. The encoded protein is CASSLALGTGGETQYF.

The chain is built from TRBV5-5 and TRBJ2-7, with D perhaps matching TRBD2 (5 bases). The CDR3 runs to 13 residues. Trimming removed 2 bases at V and 6 bases at J, with 12 bases between. Germline V gives CDR1 SGHKS, CDR2 YYEKEE (reference sequence). CDR3 amino acids: CASSLGLPLEQYF. CDR3 DNA: TGTGCCAGCAGCTTAGGACTCCCACTCGAGCAGTACTTC.

This rearrangement joins TRBV27 to TRBJ2-1; TRBD1 is a possible D gene (6 bases). V was clipped by 3 bases and J by 2 bases, with 11 bases between them. CDR1 MNHEY and CDR2 SMNVEV come from the germline V gene (reference sequence). The CDR3 loop spans 15 amino acids. The CDR3, as DNA: TGTGCCAGCAGTTTTTACACAGGGCCCTACAATGAGCAGTTCTTC. Its translation is CASSFYTGPYNEQFF.

V gene TRBV18 combines with J gene TRBJ1-1, with TRBD1 matching over 8 bases. CDR3 length: 15 amino acids. The trim removed 4 bases at V and 1 base at J, leaving 5 bases unmatched. CDR1 is KGHSH, CDR2 LQKENI, per germline. The CDR3 DNA reads as TGTGCCAGCTCACAACGACAGGGGAGGAACACTGAAGCTTTCTTT. Translation gives CASSQRQGRNTEAFF.

V is TRBV28 and J is TRBJ1-2; the match to TRBD1 covers 8 bases. V was pared by 7 bases and J by 7 bases, with 14 bases of the junction left unmatched. Germline V lookup: CDR1 MDHEN, CDR2 SYDVKM. This CDR3 spans 15 amino acids. The DNA for the CDR3 is TGTGCCAGCACAAAGACAGGGGAGGGTATAGTTGGCTACACCTTC. This sequence encodes CASTKTGEGIVGYTF.

Comment on this clone: A far more abundant clone sits one base away, making this likely a read error. The chain's CDR3 is CAWGVWGSEQFF. CDR3 nucleotide sequence: TGTGCCTGGGGTGTATGGGGGAGTGAGCAGTTCTTC. This chain connects TRBV30 to TRBJ2-1; D could derive from TRBD1 or TRBD2 (5 bases each). This CDR3 spans 12 amino acids. Germline V gene sequence: CDR1 GTSNPN, CDR2 SVGIG (reference sequence).